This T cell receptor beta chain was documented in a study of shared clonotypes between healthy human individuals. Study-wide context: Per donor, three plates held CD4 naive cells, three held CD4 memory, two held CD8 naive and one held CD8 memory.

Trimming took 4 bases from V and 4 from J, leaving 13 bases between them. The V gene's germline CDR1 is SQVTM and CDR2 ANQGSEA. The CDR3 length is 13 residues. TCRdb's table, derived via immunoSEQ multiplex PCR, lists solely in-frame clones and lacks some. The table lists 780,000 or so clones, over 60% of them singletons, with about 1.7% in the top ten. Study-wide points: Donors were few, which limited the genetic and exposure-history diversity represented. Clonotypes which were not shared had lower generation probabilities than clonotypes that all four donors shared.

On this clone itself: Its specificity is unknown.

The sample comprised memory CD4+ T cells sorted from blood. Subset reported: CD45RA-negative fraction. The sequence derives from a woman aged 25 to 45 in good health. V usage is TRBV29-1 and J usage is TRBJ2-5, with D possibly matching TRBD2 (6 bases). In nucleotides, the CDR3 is TGCAGCGTTGGCGTCCGGCGGGGAGAGACCCAGTACTTC. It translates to CSVGVRRGETQYF.